This T cell receptor beta chain was obtained from a study of identical twins. TCRdb reprocessed the 5' RACE reads via MiXCR and lists one record per CDR3 protein. Of around 370,000 distinct CDR3 sequences listed, around 9% are singletons. CDR1 and CDR2 from the germline V gene are SGHRS and YFSETQ. Losses at the gene ends were 0 bases for V and 8 bases for J; bases not matched to a gene: 7. The CDR3 covers 15 residues. V and J are TRBV5-1 and TRBJ2-1, with 8 positions matching TRBD1. The sample was naive T cells sorted from blood. The receptor comes from a woman in her fifties or sixties in good health. The CDR3 loop reads CASSLDRTGYYEQFF. Written as DNA, the CDR3 is TGCGCCAGCAGCTTGGATAGGACAGGGTATTATGAGCAGTTCTTC.